This passage covers 31 T cell receptor beta chains from one sample sequenced in a study of control samples from healthy donors and cancer patients. Only in-frame clones appear in the TCRdb table, and some are missing; sequencing was by immunoSEQ multiplex PCR. The sample yields fewer than 250,000 clones, over 80% seen once. The sample taken for sequencing was blood. The receptors here all came from a man aged 25-45 years in good health.

This clone turned up a few times. J is TRBJ2-1 and V is TRBV13, with 8 bases matching TRBD1. The CDR3 sequence is 15 residues long. CDR1 and CDR2 (germline): PRHDT, FYEKMQ (reference sequence). The V segment lost 5 bases and the J segment 8 bases; nucleotides outside the gene matches: 11. The CDR3 spells CASSPGGAHEDEQFF. The CDR3 DNA follows: TGTGCCAGCAGCCCAGGGGGCGCTCACGAGGATGAGCAGTTCTTC.

The chain links TRBV12-1 to TRBJ2-7; the table's D call of TRBD2 was not tested on the DNA. TRBV12-1 is a listed pseudogene. The CDR3 length is 16 residues. CDR3 sequence reads: CASSFGGTGVHDEQYF. The DNA of the CDR3 is TGTGCCAGCAGCTTTGGAGGAACGGGGGTCCACGACGAGCAGTACTTC.

The J gene is TRBJ1-2, the V gene TRBV5-1; weak D call: TRBD1 (5 bases). V gave up 0 bases and J gave up 8 bases, with 17 bases separating them. The CDR3 loop spans 15 amino acids. The germline V gene encodes CDR1 SGHRS and CDR2 YFSETQ. CDR3 DNA sequence: TGCGCCAGCAGCTTGGACCTGGGACCACGGAGCGGCTACACCTTC. Its translation is CASSLDLGPRSGYTF.

V and J are TRBV6-1 and TRBJ2-4; D gene uncertain. With 1 base removed from V and 2 bases from J, the gap between germline ends came to 6 bases. Germline CDR1 and CDR2: MNHNS and SASEGT. The CDR3 has 14 residues. The CDR3 region has the DNA TGTGCCAGCAGTGAAGGGGGTACCAAAAACATTCAGTACTTC. Translation: CASSEGGTKNIQYF.

The chain couples TRBV3-1 (or the pseudogene TRBV3-2) to TRBJ2-7; D call uncertain. The CDR3 has 14 amino acids. Trimming removed 4 bases from V and 2 bases from J, with 12 bases in between. CDR1 is LGHDT and CDR2 is YNNKEL in the germline V gene (reference sequence). DNA of the CDR3: TGTGCCAGCAGCCTTGCCCAGCCTCCCTACGAGCAGTACTTC. Translation gives CASSLAQPPYEQYF.

In this sample, this clone turned up a few times. The chain recombines TRBV4-1 with TRBJ2-1; the match to TRBD1 covers 10 bases. Unmatched junction bases numbered 2, after V lost 4 bases and J lost 2 bases. The CDR3 runs 15 residues. Germline values: CDR1 MGHRA, CDR2 YSYEKL. For the CDR3, the DNA is TGCGCCAGCAGCCTCGGACAGGGGGCCTACAATGAGCAGTTCTTC. Translating it yields CASSLGQGAYNEQFF.

The gene calls are TRBV5-8 and TRBJ2-7, with no clear D. The CDR3 contains 13 residues. The V gene's germline CDR1 is SGHTS and CDR2 YDEGEE. Between the trimmed V and J ends, which lost 2 bases and 0 bases, there was a span of 6 bases. The CDR3 sequence: CASSFYGSYEQYF. The CDR3 DNA follows: TGTGCCAGCAGCTTCTACGGCTCCTACGAGCAGTACTTC.

A note on this clone: This sample includes further DNA sequences coding for the same CDR3. The V call is TRBV7-9, the J call TRBJ1-5; 7 bases align to TRBD1. Trimming took 1 base from V and 3 from J; bases not matched to a gene: 3. The CDR3 is 15 amino acids. Germline V gene sequence: CDR1 SEHNR, CDR2 FQNEAQ (reference sequence). The CDR3 loop reads CASSLGQGSNQPQHF. CDR3 coding DNA: TGTGCCAGCAGCTTAGGACAGGGTTCCAATCAGCCCCAGCATTTT.

The J gene is TRBJ1-1, the V gene TRBV18; no clear D. The germline V gene encodes CDR1 KGHSH and CDR2 LQKENI. This CDR3 has 14 residues. V lost 2 bases to trimming and J lost 1 base, with 8 bases between them. The CDR3 spells CASSPWSQNTEAFF. CDR3 DNA: TGTGCCAGCTCACCATGGTCTCAGAACACTGAAGCTTTCTTT.

J is TRBJ2-2 and V is TRBV10-3, with 12 bases identical to TRBD1. With V trimmed by 3 bases and J by 6 bases, 5 bases remained unmatched. The CDR3 totals 16 residues. Germline CDR1 ENHRY, CDR2 SYGVKD. The CDR3 protein is CAISEPGQGAAGELFF. CDR3 nucleotide sequence: TGTGCCATCAGTGAACCGGGACAGGGGGCGGCCGGGGAGCTGTTTTTT.

V usage is TRBV6-1 and J usage is TRBJ2-1; TRBD2 aligns across 7 bases. Germline CDR1 and CDR2: MNHNS and SASEGT. CDR3 length equals 15 residues. V was pared by 3 bases and J by 2 bases, with 4 bases of the junction left unmatched. The DNA of the CDR3 is TGTGCCAGCAGTGAGTCCAGCGGGGCCTACAATGAGCAGTTCTTC. Amino acid sequence: CASSESSGAYNEQFF.

In its sample, this clone was seen a few times. V is TRBV7-3 and J is TRBJ1-1; D is undetermined. Trimming stripped 8 bases from V and 0 bases from J, with 10 bases between. CDR1 is SGHTA, CDR2 FQGTGA, per germline. CDR3 length: 13 amino acids. Here the CDR3 reads CASSLSVNTEAFF. DNA for the CDR3: TGTGCCAGCTCGCTATCGGTGAACACTGAAGCTTTCTTT.

The J gene is TRBJ1-1, the V gene TRBV7-3; perhaps TRBD1 as D (5 bases). The germline V and J ends were trimmed by 0 bases and 6 bases, with 8 bases remaining between them. Germline values: CDR1 SGHTA, CDR2 FQGTGA. The CDR3 is 13 amino acids. CDR3 in amino acids: CASSLTGDAEAFF. The CDR3 DNA reads TGTGCCAGCAGCTTAACAGGGGACGCTGAAGCTTTCTTT. The whole variable domain, filled in from reference TRBV7-3 and TRBJ1-1, reads GAGVSQTPSNKVTEKGKYVELRCDPISGHTALYWYRQSLGQGPEFLIYFQGTGAADDSGLPNDRFFAVRPEGSVSTLKIQRTERGDSAVYLCASSLTGDAEAFFGQGTRLTVV.

The chain combines TRBV9 with TRBJ1-2; maybe TRBD1 (5 bases). Looked up from germline, CDR1 is SGDLS and CDR2 is YYNGEE. Trimming cost V 0 bases and J 2 bases, with 14 bases left between them. The CDR3 totals 16 residues. In nucleotides, the CDR3 is TGTGCCAGCAGCGTAGATCCTGGTGACAGAAACTATGGCTACACCTTC. The encoded protein is CASSVDPGDRNYGYTF.

V usage is TRBV29-1 and J usage is TRBJ2-2; D unclear. The CDR3 has 12 amino acids. From germline, CDR1 is SQVTM and CDR2 ANQGSEA. V shed 5 bases and J shed 4 bases, with 8 bases lying between them. The CDR3 DNA follows: TGCAGCGTTACCGACACCACCGGGGAGCTGTTTTTT. Residues: CSVTDTTGELFF.

The chain recombines TRBV9 with TRBJ2-7, with 9 bases lining up with TRBD1. The length of the CDR3 is 14 residues. V dropped 4 bases and J dropped 6; count of bases not matched to a gene: 8. CDR1 SGDLS and CDR2 YYNGEE come from the germline V gene. CDR3 sequence reads: CASSILDRGGEQYF. In DNA form, the CDR3 reads TGTGCCAGCAGCATTTTGGACAGGGGAGGCGAGCAGTACTTC.

The chain couples TRBV30 to TRBJ2-1; a possible D gene is TRBD2 (6 bases). V lost 0 bases and J lost 5, with 20 bases in between. This CDR3 has 17 amino acids. Germline-derived CDR1 and CDR2 are GTSNPN and SVGIG (reference sequence). The CDR3 loop reads CAWSVPSSAGSDNEQFF. CDR3 nucleotide sequence: TGTGCCTGGAGTGTACCCTCTAGTGCGGGGAGTGACAATGAGCAGTTCTTC.

This clone was detected once. The CDR3 does not close with the conserved phenylalanine or tryptophan, likely indicating a read error. No DNA is shown, since the ends of the CDR3 on it are uncertain; the CDR3 is the one TCRdb lists. The V call is TRBV21-1, the J call TRBJ1-2. TRBV21-1 is noted as a pseudogene. Inclusive of both ends, the CDR3 amounts to 15 amino acids. Here the CDR3 reads CASSKVALRALVVLL.

The rearrangement joins TRBV5-1 to TRBJ1-6; 7 bases are shared with TRBD1. The V gene end was trimmed by 0 bases and the J gene end by 7 bases; junction bases not matched to a gene: 4. The CDR3 runs 15 residues. Germline CDR1 is SGHRS and CDR2 is YFSETQ. The chain's CDR3 is CASSLALTGNSPLHF. The CDR3, as DNA: TGCGCCAGCAGCTTGGCGCTGACAGGGAATTCACCCCTCCACTTT.

This clone has a single count. This chain connects TRBV24-1 to TRBJ1-6, with unresolved D. The germline V gene encodes CDR1 KGHDR and CDR2 SFDVKD. This CDR3 has 15 residues. Deletions cut 11 bases from V and 9 bases from J, with 22 bases between. This CDR3 reads CAIDSGSEVGSPLHF. CDR3 in DNA: TGTGCCATCGATTCCGGGTCGGAGGTAGGTTCACCCCTCCACTTT.

The CDR3 sequence is CASTALFNTEAFF. DNA for the CDR3: TGTGCCTCAACGGCCCTCTTCAACACTGAAGCTTTCTTT. V and J are TRBV2 and TRBJ1-1; unclear D gene. Per germline, CDR1 SNHLY and CDR2 FYNNEI. The CDR3 has 13 residues. Trimming left V 11 bases short and J 2 bases short, with 15 bases between. Complete variable domain (other parts from reference TRBV2 and TRBJ1-1): EPEVTQTPSHQVTQMGQEVILRCVPISNHLYFYWYRQILGQKVEFLVSFYNNEISEKSEIFDDQFSVERPDGSNFTLKIRSTKLEDSAMYFCASTALFNTEAFFGQGTRLTVV.

The chain carries TRBV12-3 or TRBV12-4 and TRBJ1-1; a possible D gene is TRBD1 (5 bases). V lost 2 bases to trimming and J lost 8 bases, with 12 bases between them. The CDR3 covers 13 residues. The CDR3 sequence is CASSLRGNGEAFF. CDR3 sequence (DNA): TGTGCCAGCAGTTTACGGGGGAACGGAGAAGCTTTCTTT.

A few counts support this clone. Within the sample, other DNA sequences also encode this same CDR3. The rearrangement links TRBV7-9 to TRBJ1-2; D not certain. The CDR3 spans 13 residues. The V gene's germline CDR1 is SEHNR and CDR2 FQNEAQ (reference sequence). Trimming cost V 1 base and J 3 bases, with 6 bases left between them. CDR3 nucleotides: TGTGCCAGCAGCTTAGGAGCTGACTATGGCTACACCTTC. Its translation is CASSLGADYGYTF.

This chain connects TRBV11-2 to TRBJ2-3, with D possibly being TRBD1 (5 bases). Between the trimmed V and J ends, which lost 5 bases and 6 bases, there was a span of 18 bases. Germline-derived CDR1 and CDR2 are SGHAT and FQNNGV. The CDR3 spans 15 residues. The CDR3 DNA sequence: TGTGCCAGCAGCCCACTGGGGCAGAGTGAGGATACGCAGTATTTT. Translating gives CASSPLGQSEDTQYF.

V and J are TRBV19 and TRBJ1-2, with 7 bases lining up with TRBD1. The germline CDR1 and CDR2 sequences are LNHDA and SQIVND (reference sequence). V shed 7 bases and J 4 bases; nucleotides not matched to a gene: 3. This CDR3 contains 12 residues. CDR3 DNA: TGTGCCAGTATGGGGACAGCCTATGGCTACACCTTC. Amino acid sequence: CASMGTAYGYTF.

CDR3 DNA sequence: TGTGCCAGCAGCTCTAGTGACAGGGGAATGGGAAACACCATATATTTT. It encodes CASSSSDRGMGNTIYF. This sequence joins TRBV9 and TRBJ1-3, with TRBD1 identical over 8 bases. J lost 4 bases, V lost 4 bases, and 10 bases had no gene match. This CDR3 contains 16 residues. Germline V gene lookup returns CDR1 SGDLS and CDR2 YYNGEE.

This clone was counted a few times. The chain has TRBV11-2 and TRBJ2-4, with no clear D. This CDR3 is 13 amino acids long. The germline V gene has CDR1 SGHAT and CDR2 FQNNGV. Trimming took off 2 bases at V and 9 bases at J, with 11 bases between the two ends. CDR3 nucleotide sequence: TGTGCCAGCAGCTTAAACCCCTCCGGCATTCAGTACTTC. Translation: CASSLNPSGIQYF.

CDR3 in DNA: TGCGCCAGCAACGTTCAAGAGGGAGAAAAACTGTTTTTT. The encoded protein is CASNVQEGEKLFF. V is TRBV4-1 and J is TRBJ1-4; D remains ambiguous. V shed 7 bases and J shed 8 bases, with 14 bases lying between them. The germline CDR1 and CDR2 sequences are MGHRA and YSYEKL. The CDR3 length is 13 residues.

J is TRBJ1-2 and V is TRBV5-1; D may be TRBD1 (5 bases). CDR1 is SGHRS and CDR2 is YFSETQ in the germline V gene. Trimming stripped 4 bases from V and 5 bases from J, with 12 bases between. The CDR3 length is 13 residues. CDR3 DNA: TGCGCCAGCAGCCGGGACGTAGATTATGGCTACACCTTC. This sequence encodes CASSRDVDYGYTF.

The CDR3 is CASSMNTEAFF. CDR3 coding DNA: TGTGCCAGCAGCATGAACACTGAAGCTTTCTTT. V and J are TRBV5-6 and TRBJ1-1; D gene ambiguous. Germline lookup yields CDR1 SGHDT and CDR2 YYEEEE. This CDR3 comprises 11 residues. Between the trimmed V and J ends, which lost 4 bases and 0 bases, there was a span of 1 base.

The chain employs TRBV9 and TRBJ2-7, with no clear D. The CDR3 is 13 amino acids. CDR1 SGDLS and CDR2 YYNGEE come from the germline V gene. V was clipped by 2 bases and J by 1 base, with 7 bases between them. CDR3 DNA: TGTGCCAGCAGCGTCGCCAGTTCCTACGAGCAGTACTTC. This translates into CASSVASSYEQYF.